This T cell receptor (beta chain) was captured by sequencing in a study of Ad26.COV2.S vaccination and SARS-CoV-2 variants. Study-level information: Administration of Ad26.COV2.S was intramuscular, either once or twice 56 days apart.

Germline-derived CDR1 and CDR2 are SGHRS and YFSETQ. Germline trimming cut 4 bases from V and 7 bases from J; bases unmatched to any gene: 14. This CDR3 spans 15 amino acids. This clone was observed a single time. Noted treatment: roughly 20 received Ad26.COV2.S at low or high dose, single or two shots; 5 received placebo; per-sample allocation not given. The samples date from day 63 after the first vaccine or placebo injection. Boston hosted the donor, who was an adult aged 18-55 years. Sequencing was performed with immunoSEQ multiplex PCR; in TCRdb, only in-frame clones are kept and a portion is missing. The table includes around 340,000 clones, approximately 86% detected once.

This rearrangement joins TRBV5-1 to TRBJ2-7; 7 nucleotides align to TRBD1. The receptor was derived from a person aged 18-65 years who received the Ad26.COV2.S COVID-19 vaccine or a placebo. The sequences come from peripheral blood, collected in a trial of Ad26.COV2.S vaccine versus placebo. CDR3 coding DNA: TGCGCCAGCAGCGAGGGACAGCGCCTAGGATATGAGCAGTACTTC. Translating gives CASSEGQRLGYEQYF.